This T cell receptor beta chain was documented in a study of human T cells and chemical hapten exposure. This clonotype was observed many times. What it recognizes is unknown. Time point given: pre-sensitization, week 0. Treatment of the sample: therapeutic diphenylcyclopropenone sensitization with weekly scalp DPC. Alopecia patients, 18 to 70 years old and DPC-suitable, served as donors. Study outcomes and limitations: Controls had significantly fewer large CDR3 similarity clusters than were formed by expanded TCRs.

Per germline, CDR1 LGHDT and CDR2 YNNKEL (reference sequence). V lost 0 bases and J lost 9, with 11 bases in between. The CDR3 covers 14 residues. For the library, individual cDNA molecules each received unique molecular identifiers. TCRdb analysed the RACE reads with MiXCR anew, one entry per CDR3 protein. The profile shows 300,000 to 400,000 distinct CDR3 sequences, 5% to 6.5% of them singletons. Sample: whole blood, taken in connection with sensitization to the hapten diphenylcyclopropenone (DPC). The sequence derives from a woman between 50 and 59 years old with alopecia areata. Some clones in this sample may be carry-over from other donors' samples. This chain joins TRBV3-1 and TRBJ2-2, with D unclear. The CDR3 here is CASSQDRLIRELFF. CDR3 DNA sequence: TGTGCCAGCAGCCAAGACAGGCTGATACGGGAGCTGTTTTTT.